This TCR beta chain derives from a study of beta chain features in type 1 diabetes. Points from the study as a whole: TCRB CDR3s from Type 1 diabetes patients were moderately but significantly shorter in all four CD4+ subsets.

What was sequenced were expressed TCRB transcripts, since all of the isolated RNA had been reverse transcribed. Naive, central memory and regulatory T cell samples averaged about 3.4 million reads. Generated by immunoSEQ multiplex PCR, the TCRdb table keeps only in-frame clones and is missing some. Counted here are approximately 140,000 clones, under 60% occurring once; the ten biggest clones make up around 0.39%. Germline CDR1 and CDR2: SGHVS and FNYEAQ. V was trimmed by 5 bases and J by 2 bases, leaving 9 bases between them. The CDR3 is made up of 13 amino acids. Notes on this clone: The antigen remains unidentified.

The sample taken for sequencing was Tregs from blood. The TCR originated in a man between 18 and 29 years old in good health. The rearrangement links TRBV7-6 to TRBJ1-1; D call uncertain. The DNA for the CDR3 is TGTGCCAGCAGCCCACAGATTAACACTGAAGCTTTCTTT. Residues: CASSPQINTEAFF.